These 7 T cell receptor beta chains share one sample of origin, sequenced in a study of CD8+CD57+ T cells in acquired aplastic anemia. Template material for TCR beta VDJ and CDR3 profiling consisted of genomic DNA. Via MiXCR, TCRdb re-called the reads, giving one row per CDR3 protein. The data show 220,000 or so distinct CDR3 sequences, 65% seen once. Flow cytometry had shown expanded CD8+CD57+ cells in the patients chosen for sequencing. Input material: sorted CD4+, CD8+, or CD8+CD57+ T cells (not recorded which) from PBMCs. All receptors derive from a human donor with aplastic anemia.

The chain carries TRBV20-1 and TRBJ2-6; TRBD1 or TRBD2 may be the D gene (5 bases each). The CDR3 extends over 15 amino acids. Germline assignment: CDR1 DFQATT and CDR2 SNEGSKA (reference sequence). Trimming left V 6 bases short and J 0 bases short, with 12 bases between. DNA for the CDR3: TGCAGTGCAAGGGACGGTTACTCTGGGGCCAACGTCCTGACTTTC. Protein product: CSARDGYSGANVLTF.

The table lists this clonotype with a few counts. The V call is TRBV7-2, the J call TRBJ1-4; 7 positions agree with TRBD1. Looked up from germline, CDR1 is SGHTA and CDR2 is FQGNSA. V was pared by 8 bases and J by 5 bases, with 5 bases of the junction left unmatched. The CDR3 is 13 residues long. Written as DNA, the CDR3 is TGTGCCAGCTCGGGACAGCTAAATGAAAAACTGTTTTTT. It codes for CASSGQLNEKLFF.

The genes are TRBV20-1 and TRBJ2-7; 7 nucleotides match TRBD1. J lost 3 bases, V lost 6 bases, and 11 bases had no gene match. Germline values: CDR1 DFQATT, CDR2 SNEGSKA (reference sequence). This CDR3 contains 14 residues. The CDR3 reads CSADDGDRNYEQYF. The CDR3, as DNA: TGCAGTGCCGACGACGGGGACAGAAACTACGAGCAGTACTTC.

The rearrangement links TRBV15 to TRBJ2-1; no firm D call. Germline values: CDR1 LNHNV, CDR2 YYDKDF (reference sequence). This CDR3 comprises 12 residues. The V end was cut by 0 bases, the J end by 7 bases, with 4 bases between. In nucleotides, the CDR3 is TGTGCCACCAGCAGAGATATAAATGAGCAGTTCTTC. Translating gives CATSRDINEQFF.

There are a few counts of this clonotype. The gene calls are TRBV20-1 and TRBJ1-6; 7 positions agree with TRBD1. The germline gives CDR1 DFQATT, CDR2 SNEGSKA (reference sequence). This CDR3 is built from 15 residues. Unmatched junction bases numbered 6, after V lost 6 bases and J lost 1 base. The CDR3 region is CSAPTGRSYNSPLHF. As DNA, the CDR3 is TGCAGTGCCCCGACAGGGAGGTCCTATAATTCACCCCTCCACTTT.

This clonotype appeared a few times. The chain uses TRBV12-3 or TRBV12-4 and TRBJ2-1; D uncertain. The CDR3 spans 11 residues. V gave up 1 base and J gave up 9 bases, with 4 bases separating them. The CDR3 DNA reads TGTGCCAGCAGTTTAGAGACTGAGCAGTTCTTC. It is translated as CASSLETEQFF.

The chain is built from TRBV7-9 and TRBJ1-4, with D hard to call. In germline, CDR1 is SEHNR, CDR2 FQNEAQ (reference sequence). V lost 5 bases and J lost 5, with 12 bases in between. The length of the CDR3 is 14 residues. The CDR3 DNA follows: TGTGCCAGCAGCCGATCGGGAAAGAATGAAAAACTGTTTTTT. Translated: CASSRSGKNEKLFF.